This entry is about one TCR beta chain. Original processing notes: Nucleated cell counts were estimated from reference gene primer amplification. Produced via immunoSEQ multiplex PCR; TCRdb's table is partial and in-frame only. V and J calls and clone size are copied from that table; D and trimming were computed from the DNA. The sample carries over 110,000 clones, 80% to 90% recorded once. The source of the sample is a study of blood T cell repertoires in COVID-19. Study-level background: Samples came from the United States, Italy and Spain, spanning acute and convalescent COVID-19.

Material for sequencing was peripheral blood. This receptor was obtained from a woman aged 45-59 years with acute or convalescent COVID-19.

The CDR3 DNA reads TGTGCCAGCAGTTACGAGTATAACTATAATTCACCCCTCCACTTT. Translated: CASSYEYNYNSPLHF. The chain recombines TRBV6-5 with TRBJ1-6, with D uncertain. Per germline, CDR1 MNHEY and CDR2 SVGAGI. The CDR3 has 15 residues. The V end was cut by 2 bases, the J end by 3 bases, with 8 bases between.